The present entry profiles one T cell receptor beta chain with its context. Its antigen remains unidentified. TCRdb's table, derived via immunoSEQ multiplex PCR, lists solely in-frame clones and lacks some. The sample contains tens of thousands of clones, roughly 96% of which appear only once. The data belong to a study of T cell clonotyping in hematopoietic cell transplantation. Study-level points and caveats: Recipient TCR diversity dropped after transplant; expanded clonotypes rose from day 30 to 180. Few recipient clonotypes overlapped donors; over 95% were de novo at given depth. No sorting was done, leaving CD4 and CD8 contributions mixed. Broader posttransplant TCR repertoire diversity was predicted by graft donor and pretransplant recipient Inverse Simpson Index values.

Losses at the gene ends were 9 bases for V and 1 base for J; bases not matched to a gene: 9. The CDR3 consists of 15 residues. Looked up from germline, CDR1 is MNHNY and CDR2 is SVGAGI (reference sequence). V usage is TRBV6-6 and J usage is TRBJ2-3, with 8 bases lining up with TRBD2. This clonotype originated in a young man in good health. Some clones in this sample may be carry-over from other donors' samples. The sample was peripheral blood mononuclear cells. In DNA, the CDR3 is TGTGCCAGTTACCAAACTAGCGGAGGCACAGATACGCAGTATTTT. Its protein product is CASYQTSGGTDTQYF.